The source of this T cell receptor (beta chain) is a study of vaccination and CD4 T cells after COVID-19. Turning to the study itself: The stimulus for the cells was overlapping spike peptides derived from SARS-CoV-2, HCoV-NL63, HCoV-OC43 and HCoV-229E.

General study findings and limits: Among convalescent patients, a median approximately 86% of reactive clones emerged only after vaccination.

Specified treatment: approximately 9-day PBMC culture with coronavirus spike peptide pools or control peptides (ViraFEST assay). This clonotype was picked up one time. Its antigen is unknown. The Oncomine TCR Beta short-read assay generated sequence data from the DNA of cultured CD4+ T cells. TCRdb analysed the PCR reads with MiXCR anew, one entry per CDR3 protein. The data contain tens of thousands of distinct CDR3 sequences, 66% of them seen just once; the ten biggest clones take up roughly 3.5%. The clonotype was recovered from a human donor who had recovered from COVID-19. Input material: CD4+ T cells from blood, cultured in vitro.

CDR3 DNA sequence: TGTGCCAGCAGTTCGGGAACACGGGACCTCAGGACCCAGTACTTC. Amino acid sequence: CASSSGTRDLRTQYF. This chain links TRBV28 with TRBJ2-5, with D perhaps TRBD1 or TRBD2 (5 bases each). The CDR3 runs 15 residues. Germline V gene sequence: CDR1 MDHEN, CDR2 SYDVKM. Trimming took off 4 bases at V and 7 bases at J, with 19 bases between the two ends.